This T cell receptor beta chain appears in the sequencing data of a study of cytomegalovirus exposure and HLA in healthy donors. This PCR relied on a set of 60 Vbeta primers and 13 Jbeta primers. Assay used: immunoSEQ multiplex PCR; TCRdb lists only in-frame clones, some missing. The profile shows some 160,000 clones, approximately 80% of them singletons. The receptor was isolated from a woman between 50 and 59 years old in good health and CMV-seronegative. Sequencing used PBMCs.

CDR3 residues: CASSLIQDSTDTQYF. CDR3 nucleotides: TGTGCCAGCAGTTTAATACAGGACAGCACAGATACGCAGTATTTT. V is TRBV28 and J is TRBJ2-3; tentatively, D is TRBD1 (5 bases). The CDR3 length is 15 residues. V gave up 2 bases and J gave up 0 bases, with 9 bases separating them. Germline V CDR1 and CDR2: MDHEN, SYDVKM.